This entry lists 9 T cell receptor beta chains sequenced from one sample in a study of T-cell reconstitution after alpha-beta-depleted transplantation in children. Unique molecular identifiers tagged the TCRbeta library. From the PCR reads, TCRdb called clonotypes with MiXCR, one entry per CDR3 protein. The data contain about 610,000 distinct CDR3 sequences, 10% to 13% of them seen just once; the ten biggest clones take up roughly 3.9%. Material: PBMCs from the stem cell graft donor, obtained from the stem cell graft. Source of these receptors: a human donor who donated a stem cell graft to a child with acute myeloid leukemia.

V usage is TRBV20-1 and J usage is TRBJ2-1, with 15 bases matching TRBD2. This CDR3 contains 17 residues. The V gene's germline CDR1 is DFQATT and CDR2 SNEGSKA (reference sequence). CDR3 in amino acids: CWAPGLAGGDSYNEQFF. In DNA form, the CDR3 reads TGCTGGGCCCCGGGACTAGCGGGAGGCGACTCCTACAATGAGCAGTTCTTC.

This clonotype was counted many times. This rearrangement joins TRBV20-1 to TRBJ2-3; D may correspond to TRBD1 or TRBD2 (6 bases each). V dropped 4 bases and J dropped 4 bases, with 12 bases sitting between them. CDR3 length: 13 residues. The germline V gene has CDR1 DFQATT and CDR2 SNEGSKA (reference sequence). The chain's CDR3 is CSAKLGGPDTQYF. CDR3 DNA: TGCAGTGCTAAACTAGGGGGGCCAGATACGCAGTATTTT.

V gene TRBV21-1 combines with J gene TRBJ2-5; TRBD1 is the table's D call and was not checked against the DNA. TRBV21-1 represents a pseudogene. This CDR3 has 15 residues. The CDR3, as DNA: TGTGCCAGCAAACGGGAACATGGGCGACAAGAGACCCAGTACTTC. It translates to CASKREHGRQETQYF.

On this clonotype: A much larger clone is a single base away; this may be a read error. A read error is likely, as this CDR3 ends without the conserved phenylalanine or tryptophan. V is TRBV7-2 and J is TRBJ2-7; the match to TRBD2 covers 8 bases. V was clipped by 1 base and J by 4 bases; unmatched bases: 3. CDR3 size: 14 residues. In germline, CDR1 is SGHTA, CDR2 FQGNSA. CDR3 sequence reads: CASSLVLAAYEQYI. CDR3 nucleotides: TGTGCCAGCAGCTTAGTACTAGCGGCGTACGAGCAGTACATC.

In this sample, this clonotype turned up a few times. V usage is TRBV3-1 and J usage is TRBJ2-4; D is uncertain. V shed 1 base and J shed 7 bases, with 8 bases lying between them. Germline V gene sequence: CDR1 LGHDT, CDR2 YNNKEL (reference sequence). The CDR3 loop spans 13 amino acids. In DNA form, the CDR3 reads TGTGCCAGCAGCCAAGGGCAGGTCAACATTCAGTACTTC. It codes for CASSQGQVNIQYF.

This clonotype has more than one count but fewer than ten. The rearrangement joins TRBV29-1 to TRBJ2-6, with a possible D match to TRBD1 (5 bases). Trimming removed 6 bases at V and 0 bases at J, with 15 bases between. The length of the CDR3 is 16 residues. Germline CDR1 and CDR2: SQVTM and ANQGSEA. The CDR3 reads CSVPEGVLSGANVLTF. CDR3 coding DNA: TGCAGCGTCCCCGAAGGGGTCCTCTCTGGGGCCAACGTCCTGACTTTC.

This clonotype was counted at least ten times. CDR3 sequence: CASKGVTGELFF. CDR3 coding DNA: TGTGCCAGTAAGGGGGTCACCGGGGAGCTGTTTTTT. This chain uses TRBV6-5 with TRBJ2-2; a possible D gene is TRBD1 (6 bases). V gave up 9 bases and J gave up 4 bases, with 9 bases separating them. Germline lookup yields CDR1 MNHEY and CDR2 SVGAGI. The length of the CDR3 is 12 residues.

The chain has TRBV9 and TRBJ2-3; D may be TRBD1 or TRBD2 (5 bases each). CDR1 is SGDLS and CDR2 is YYNGEE in the germline V gene. The CDR3 sequence is 14 residues long. V was shortened by 4 bases and J by 4 bases, with 13 bases between the two germline ends. CDR3 loop: CASSITGTADTQYF. CDR3 DNA: TGTGCCAGCAGCATTACGGGGACCGCAGATACGCAGTATTTT.

In this sample, this clonotype turned up a few times. The chain uses TRBV6-5 and TRBJ1-2; D is undetermined. V lost 7 bases and J lost 1, with 13 bases in between. The CDR3 consists of 14 residues. In germline, CDR1 is MNHEY, CDR2 SVGAGI. The CDR3 sequence is CASTQSAINYGYTF. The DNA of the CDR3 is TGTGCCAGCACACAGTCCGCTATTAACTATGGCTACACCTTC.